This T cell receptor (beta chain) emerged from a study of cytomegalovirus exposure and HLA in healthy donors (dated by TCRdb to between 2016 and 2019). For the wider study: An earlier analysis of roughly 570 of the donors reported under 300 Gb of sequence data and 117 million unique TCR beta sequences obtained from about 180 million T cells. A handful of DR-DQ haplotypes were handled as single units for association and clustering because linkage in the cohort was strong. In a later analysis, previously published TCR beta repertoires from about 640 donors were re-analyzed and high-resolution HLA genotyping was added so that TCR occurrence patterns could be studied. All discovery cohort repertoires had been generated using a single sequencing platform. The study aimed to test whether signatures of past pathogen exposure could be identified by cataloging public T cell receptors. An earlier analysis of approximately 630 of the donors applied high-throughput TCR beta sequencing to assess whether each TCR beta V gene segment acted as functional or pseudogenic. Rather than drawing on any new phenotypic data, the later analysis identified candidate immune exposures from TCR beta sequences and the way those sequences occurred across donors. Along with the roughly 700-subject first cohort, a separate validation cohort of over a hundred different subjects was used. Typing coverage varied by locus: roughly 620-640 donors for A, B, C, DRB1 and DQB1; roughly 520 for DQA1; more than 600 for DPA1; 450 to 480 for DPB1. HLA typing included class I and class II loci at four-digit resolution. High-throughput TCR immunosequencing, statistical association of individual TCRs with disease status, and machine learning were combined to predict cytomegalovirus infection status. The T cell repertoires of under 750 subjects were profiled by immunosequencing and related to cytomegalovirus serostatus. Among the approximately 420 genotyped donors, approximately 81% belonged to the genetic ancestry cluster associated with self-reported Caucasian donors. Donor age, sex, ethnicity and CMV serostatus were compiled alongside the repertoire data. Among 398 genotyped donors of the cohort, an average of approximately 240,000 unique TCR beta nucleotide sequences was sequenced per donor, of which 15% to 20% were non-productive. Roughly 300 gigabases of sequencing data and tens of millions of unique TCR sequences were included in an early release covering 550 to 800 HLA-typed donors. A later genetic analysis used genome-wide SNP genotypes for about 65% of the 666 donors, treating that subset as a discovery cohort. Overall results and qualifications from the work: According to a later genetic analysis, donors in an Asian-associated ancestry cluster had fewer N-insertions in productive TCRs than the approximately 650-donor mean. A later analysis found that most CMV-associated TCR beta chains appeared HLA-restricted, with HLA associations seemingly driven largely by CMV exposure. Some IMGT-functional V segments, including TRBV6-2 and TRBV6-3, could not be told apart with the 87-base-pair reads, so those segments were excluded. While some public TCRs were present in many individuals, most TCR sequences turned up only very rarely across donors. Correlated functional status among segregating V segments might be attributable to linkage disequilibrium, but an unknown experimental factor could not be ruled out. In a later genetic analysis, a missense DCLRE1C variant was associated with V-gene and J-gene trimming of TCR beta chains, and the association was replicated in an independent cohort. A group of highly shared sequence variants was considered likely to be a technical artifact of the sequencing pipeline. Approximately 18 rarely observed V segments, including chromosome 9 orphons, were excluded from the earlier analysis of 550 to 700 of the donors because counts were too low. It was suggested by the authors that the approach could potentially be generalized to other disease states and immunological phenotypes. In an earlier analysis of approximately 590 of the donors, most TCR beta V segments appeared in productive rearrangements about 90% or about 30% of the time, broadly matching IMGT annotations. Strong co-occurrence of HLA alleles, especially DR and DQ, made assigning TCR associations to individual alleles difficult. In vitro tests confirmed that a few of the cytomegalovirus-associated TCR beta chains recognize cytomegalovirus antigens. According to a later analysis, TCR association rates differed among HLA loci, with DRB1 alleles showing the most associated TCRs and HLA-C alleles showing the fewest. Sequencing depth was assumed to be roughly uniform across donors in the presence/absence analyses, though that assumption may not hold. Because some donors lacked HLA typing at each locus, the association tests relied only on the typed subset. A further reported finding was that TCR beta sequences accurately predicted the HLA-A and HLA-B alleles for most subjects in the first cohort. In both the original and validation cohorts, the classifier was reported to diagnose cytomegalovirus status with high specificity and sensitivity. In this cohort, only TCR beta chains were sequenced, and detectable features were limited by the absence of alpha or paired-chain data. A later analysis reported that several top co-occurrence clusters appeared linked to parvovirus B19, influenza, CMV and Epstein-Barr virus. A later analysis associated about 17,000 TCR beta sequences with specific HLA alleles at a false discovery rate of 0.05. For the cohort, immune exposure information was limited to CMV serostatus. In a later analysis, HLA-associated TCR beta chains were found to be more clonally expanded and to have lower generation probabilities than equally common non-associated chains. In the study, approximately 150 TCR beta chains were listed as associated with cytomegalovirus.

Details on this clone: Its antigen is currently not known. Per-base quality was not reported, and no clone a single base away is much larger than it.

The CDR3 has 18 amino acids, counting the end cysteine and phenylalanine. Of the read, only the CDR3 DNA is kept; its 54 bases are in frame from base 1. Trimming removed 4 bases from V and 4 bases from J; the gene matches leave 8 bases unexplained. The germline V gene yields LGHNA for CDR1 and YSLEER for CDR2. Library generation was performed with the immunoSEQ multiplex PCR assay. The multiplex PCR relied on a mix of 60 forward primers for TCR Vbeta segments and 13 reverse primers for TCR Jbeta segments. The CDR3 region of rearranged TCR beta genes was amplified from genomic DNA by a multiplex PCR assay. On the Illumina HiSeq System, the amplified TCR beta libraries were sequenced as 87-base-pair reads. In the original analysis: Across the 670 or so repertoires, a later analysis counted tens of millions of unique TCR beta chains, roughly 11 million of which were shared by at least two donors. Raw reads were error-corrected and collapsed into unique sequences by a nearest-neighbor algorithm in which closely related sequences were merged to remove PCR and sequencing errors. V, D and J gene segments were assigned by aligning CDR3 sequences to IMGT reference sequences. For a sequence to be retained, a match of at least six nucleotides was required to both a V gene segment and a J gene segment. Rearrangements were called productive when the CDR3 lacked stop codons and stayed in frame with V and J; all others were non-productive. Following IMGT convention, CDR3 was defined as the stretch from the second conserved V-encoded cysteine to the conserved J-encoded phenylalanine. The earlier analysis of 587 of the donors excluded sequences that lacked an unambiguous match to a single V gene segment. In an earlier analysis of a few hundred of the donors, a V segment was called functional when productive rearrangements were above 56.7%, and segregating when the standard deviation between donors exceeded 5%. A statistical classification framework was built for diagnosing cytomegalovirus status from the catalog of TCR beta chain sequences. A later analysis assigned V and J genes by comparing TCR nucleotide sequences with IMGT/GENE-DB human TR gene sequences. A later analysis assigned CDR3 sequences and most-parsimonious VDJ recombination scenarios with the TCRdist pipeline. A later analysis defined each TCR beta chain by its CDR3 amino acid sequence plus V-gene family, and excluded reads lacking a unique V-gene family. A later analysis removed 592 highly shared, low-generation-probability nucleotide sequences to deal with suspected cross-contamination and a sequencing artifact. In a later analysis, a clonal expansion index was calculated for each public chain from normalized within-repertoire ranks of inferred template counts. In a later analysis, generation probabilities were computed with a VDJ recombination model fitted to out-of-frame rearrangements, and the resulting probabilities were checked against IGoR. A later analysis scored TCR-TCR, TCR-HLA and TCR-CMV co-occurrence with hypergeometric tests, applying a repertoire-size bias correction to TCR pairs. A later analysis estimated false discovery rates by permuting HLA or CMV assignments 20 times. A later analysis grouped co-occurring TCRs with DBSCAN, adding TCRdist sequence similarity when clustering within HLA-allele-positive subsets. For co-occurrence clustering, repertoires with fewer than 30,000 or more than 120,000 public chains were excluded, along with roughly 5 repertoires with anomalous nucleotide sharing. TCRdb holds this immuneACCESS table with in-frame rearrangements only. Some clones are missing; in checked studies, unresolved V genes explain under half, and the rest has no known cause. V and J calls and clone size come straight from that table; D and trimming were deduced from the DNA. The sample contains some 110,000 clones, less than 80% of them found a single time. The ten most abundant clones make up under 1.5% of the sample.

The cohort comprised some 730 healthy bone marrow donors. At the time of sampling, every cohort member was nominally healthy, though immune exposures that went unrecorded were likely present. The donor tested CMV seronegative, placing the donor among the roughly 400 seronegative members of the cohort. A peripheral blood sample was provided by each donor, and peripheral blood mononuclear cells were used for TCR beta sequencing. The Qiagen DNeasy Blood Extraction Kit was used to extract genomic DNA from the blood cell samples. The clonotype was recovered from a man younger than 40 in good health and CMV-seronegative. Material: PBMCs. The chain couples TRBV4-3 to TRBJ2-1; TRBD2 matches 15 bases in the middle. The nucleotide sequence reads as follows: TGCGCCAGCAGCCGGACTAGCGGGAGGGTCGGGAGATACAATGAGCAGTTCTTC. Its product reads: CASSRTSGRVGRYNEQFF.